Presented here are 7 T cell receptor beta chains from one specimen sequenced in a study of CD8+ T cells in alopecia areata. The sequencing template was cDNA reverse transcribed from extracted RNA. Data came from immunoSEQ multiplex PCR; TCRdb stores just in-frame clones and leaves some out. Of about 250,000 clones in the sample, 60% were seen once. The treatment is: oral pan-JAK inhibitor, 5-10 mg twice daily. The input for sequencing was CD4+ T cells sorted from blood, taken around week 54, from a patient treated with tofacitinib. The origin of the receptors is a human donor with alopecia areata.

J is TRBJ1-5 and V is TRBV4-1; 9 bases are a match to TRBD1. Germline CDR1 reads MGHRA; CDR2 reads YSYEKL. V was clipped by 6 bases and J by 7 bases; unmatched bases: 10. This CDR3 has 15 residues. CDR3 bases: TGCGCCAGCAGGCCAACAGGGGGCGCGTGGCAGCCCCAGCATTTT. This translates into CASRPTGGAWQPQHF.

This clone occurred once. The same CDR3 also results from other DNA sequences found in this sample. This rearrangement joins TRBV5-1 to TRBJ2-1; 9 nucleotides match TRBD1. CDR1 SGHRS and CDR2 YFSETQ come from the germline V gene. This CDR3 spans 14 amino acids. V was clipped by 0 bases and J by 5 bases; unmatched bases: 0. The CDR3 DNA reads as TGCGCCAGCAGCTTGGGGACAGGGGACAATGAGCAGTTCTTC. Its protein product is CASSLGTGDNEQFF.

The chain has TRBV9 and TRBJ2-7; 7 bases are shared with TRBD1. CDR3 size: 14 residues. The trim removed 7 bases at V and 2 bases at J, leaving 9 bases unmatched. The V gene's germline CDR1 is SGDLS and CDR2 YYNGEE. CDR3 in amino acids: CASARGGTPYEQYF. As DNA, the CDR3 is TGTGCCAGCGCCCGAGGGGGCACGCCCTACGAGCAGTACTTC.

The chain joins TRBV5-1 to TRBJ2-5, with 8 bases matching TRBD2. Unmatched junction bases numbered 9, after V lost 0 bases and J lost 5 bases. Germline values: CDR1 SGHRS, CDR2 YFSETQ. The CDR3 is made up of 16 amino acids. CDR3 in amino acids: CASSLEGLGVLETQYF. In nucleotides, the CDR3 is TGCGCCAGCAGCTTGGAGGGACTAGGTGTCCTGGAGACCCAGTACTTC.

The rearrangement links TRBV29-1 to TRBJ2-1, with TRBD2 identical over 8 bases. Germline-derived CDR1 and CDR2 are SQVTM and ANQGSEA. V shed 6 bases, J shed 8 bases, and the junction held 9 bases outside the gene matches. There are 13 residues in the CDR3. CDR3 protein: CSVRGGGVHEQFF. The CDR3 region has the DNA TGCAGCGTACGGGGGGGCGGAGTGCATGAGCAGTTCTTC.

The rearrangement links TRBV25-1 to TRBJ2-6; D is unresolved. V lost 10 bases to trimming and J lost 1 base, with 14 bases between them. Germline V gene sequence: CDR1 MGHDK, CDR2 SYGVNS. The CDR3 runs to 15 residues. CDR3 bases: TGTGCCACCCATCCTGGGTTGTCTGGGGCCAACGTCCTGACTTTC. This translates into CATHPGLSGANVLTF.

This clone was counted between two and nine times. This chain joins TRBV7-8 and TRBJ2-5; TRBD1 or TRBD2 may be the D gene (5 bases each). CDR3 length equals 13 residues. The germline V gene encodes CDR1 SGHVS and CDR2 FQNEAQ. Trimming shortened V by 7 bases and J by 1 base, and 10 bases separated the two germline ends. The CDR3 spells CASNRDVQETQYF. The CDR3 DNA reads TGTGCCAGCAACCGGGACGTCCAAGAGACCCAGTACTTC.